This TCR beta chain comes out of a study of human T cells and chemical hapten exposure. Time point noted: patch test 1, 2 weeks after DPC sensitization. Stated treatment: therapeutic diphenylcyclopropenone sensitization with weekly scalp DPC. The V gene lost 4 bases and the J gene lost 2 bases, with 15 bases spanning the gap. CDR3 length equals 15 residues. Looked up from germline, CDR1 is SGHRS and CDR2 is YFSETQ. Using its own MiXCR run on the RACE reads, TCRdb lists one record per CDR3 protein. The table records about 380,000 distinct CDR3 sequences, more than 4.5% of them present only once. At least ten counts were recorded for this clonotype.

The TCR was taken from a woman in her 50s with alopecia areata. Some clones in this sample may be carry-over from other donors' samples. The specimen was whole blood, collected in connection with sensitization to the hapten diphenylcyclopropenone (DPC). The rearrangement uses TRBV5-1 and TRBJ2-5, with D possibly TRBD1 on 5 matching bases. CDR3 sequence (DNA): TGCGCCAGCAGCAGCCTGGGGCTACAACAAGAGACCCAGTACTTC. Its protein product is CASSSLGLQQETQYF.